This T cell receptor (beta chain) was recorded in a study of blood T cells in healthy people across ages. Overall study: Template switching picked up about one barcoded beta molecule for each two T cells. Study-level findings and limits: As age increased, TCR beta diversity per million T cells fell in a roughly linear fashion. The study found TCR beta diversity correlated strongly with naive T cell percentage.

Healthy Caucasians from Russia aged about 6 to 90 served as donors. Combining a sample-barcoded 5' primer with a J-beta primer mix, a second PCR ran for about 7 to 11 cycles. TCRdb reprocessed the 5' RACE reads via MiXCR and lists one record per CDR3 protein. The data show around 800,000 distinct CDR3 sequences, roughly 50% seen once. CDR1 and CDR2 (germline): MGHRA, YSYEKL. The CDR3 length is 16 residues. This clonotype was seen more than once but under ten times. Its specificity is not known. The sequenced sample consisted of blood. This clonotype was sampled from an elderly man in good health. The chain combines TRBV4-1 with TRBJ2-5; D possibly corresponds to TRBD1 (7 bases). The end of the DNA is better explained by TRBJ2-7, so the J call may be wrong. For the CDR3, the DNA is TGCGCCAGCAGCCATGGGACTGAACAGGGGAGATACGAGCAGTACTTC. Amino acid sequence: CASSHGTEQGRYEQYF.